The 21 T cell receptor beta chains reported below all come from one sample, sequenced in a study of blood T cells in healthy people across ages. Alongside a J-beta primer mix, a sample-barcoded 5' primer served in a second PCR lasting roughly 6 to 12 cycles. Using its own MiXCR run on the 5' RACE reads, TCRdb lists one record per CDR3 protein. This sample carries some 1.5 million distinct CDR3 sequences, 28% of them seen once, and the ten largest clones take about 8%. The sample taken for sequencing was blood. These receptors originate from a woman in her 30s in good health.

This clonotype was seen repeatedly, ten times or more. This chain joins TRBV29-1 and TRBJ2-5; maybe TRBD1 (6 bases). Germline loops: CDR1 SQVTM, CDR2 ANQGSEA. The V end lost 3 bases, the J end lost 7 bases, and 24 bases lay between the germline ends. There are 16 residues in the CDR3. The CDR3 reads CSVDSGADRTRGTQYF. The CDR3 DNA follows: TGCAGCGTTGACTCAGGGGCGGACAGAACCCGGGGGACCCAGTACTTC.

V gene TRBV6-5 combines with J gene TRBJ1-2; TRBD1 matches at 9 bases. The CDR3 extends over 15 amino acids. The V segment lost 5 bases and the J segment 2 bases; nucleotides outside the gene matches: 6. Germline loops: CDR1 MNHEY, CDR2 SVGAGI. The CDR3 bases are TGTGCCAGCAGTACCCCGGGACAGGGAAACTATGGCTACACCTTC. This encodes CASSTPGQGNYGYTF.

The sample holds a few counts of this clonotype. The rearrangement uses TRBV2 and TRBJ2-6, with D unclear. The CDR3 consists of 14 residues. Between the trimmed V and J ends, which lost 0 bases and 4 bases, there was a span of 4 bases. Germline V gene data show CDR1 as SNHLY and CDR2 as FYNNEI. The CDR3 DNA reads as TGTGCCAGCAGTGAAGCGAACGGGGCCAACGTCCTGACTTTC. Translated: CASSEANGANVLTF.

This clonotype was counted once. This chain joins TRBV28 and TRBJ2-7, with D tentatively TRBD2 (6 bases). Deletions cut 5 bases from V and 3 bases from J, with 17 bases between. This CDR3 comprises 15 residues. Germline-derived CDR1 and CDR2 are MDHEN and SYDVKM. CDR3 DNA sequence: TGTGCCAGCAGTCCCGGGGGAAGGGGTTTCTACGAGCAGTACTTC. Translating gives CASSPGGRGFYEQYF.

This clonotype showed up many times. V usage is TRBV7-9 and J usage is TRBJ2-5; unclear D gene. There are 13 residues in the CDR3. Germline CDR1 reads SEHNR; CDR2 reads FQNEAQ (reference sequence). V shed 3 bases and J shed 5 bases, with 10 bases lying between them. The CDR3 region is CASSLYLSETQYF. The CDR3 nucleotides are TGTGCCAGCAGCTTGTACCTCTCGGAGACCCAGTACTTC.

This clonotype has just a few counts. The chain has TRBV5-1 and TRBJ2-1; D gene unclear. Germline lookup yields CDR1 SGHRS and CDR2 YFSETQ. The CDR3 length is 14 residues. The germline V and J ends were trimmed by 2 bases and 9 bases, with 15 bases remaining between them. The CDR3 spells CASSLEKPLSEQFF. In nucleotides, the CDR3 is TGCGCCAGCAGCTTAGAAAAACCCCTGTCTGAGCAGTTCTTC.

This clonotype was counted only a few times. The V and J genes are TRBV7-3 and TRBJ2-3; 9 bases agree with TRBD2. The germline V gene encodes CDR1 SGHTA and CDR2 FQGTGA. V lost 5 bases to trimming and J lost 2 bases; unmatched junction nucleotides: 5. The CDR3 has 15 amino acids. This chain's CDR3 is CASSPSGGHTDTQYF. CDR3 bases: TGTGCCAGCAGCCCCAGCGGGGGGCACACAGATACGCAGTATTTT.

This clonotype was seen a handful of times. The genes are TRBV19 and TRBJ1-2, with D possibly TRBD1 on 6 matching bases. CDR3 size: 16 residues. CDR1 LNHDA and CDR2 SQIVND come from the germline V gene (reference sequence). Between the trimmed V and J ends, which lost 5 bases and 4 bases, there was a span of 20 bases. The DNA for the CDR3 is TGTGCCAGTAGTGCCCTAGGTCCGGGAGGGGGCTATGGCTACACCTTC. Amino acids: CASSALGPGGGYGYTF.

A note on this clonotype: This sequence may be a read error, since a much larger clone differs from it by one base. The rearrangement links TRBV6-5 to TRBJ1-2; TRBD1 aligns across 7 bases. The trim removed 4 bases at V and 10 bases at J, leaving 12 bases unmatched. CDR3 length: 14 amino acids. Germline V gives CDR1 MNHEY, CDR2 SVGAGI. CDR3 DNA: TGTGCCAGCAGTTCCCCAGGGGGGATTGGCGACTACACCTTC. Translation: CASSSPGGIGDYTF.

This clonotype appeared a few times. The chain has TRBV20-1 and TRBJ2-1, with 12 bases fitting TRBD1. CDR1 and CDR2 from the germline V gene are DFQATT and SNEGSKA (reference sequence). V lost 5 bases and J lost 5; bases outside the gene matches: 10. The CDR3 spans 16 residues. CDR3 in amino acids: CSASSGTGGGNNEQFF. CDR3 nucleotide sequence: TGCAGTGCTTCATCCGGGACAGGGGGCGGTAACAATGAGCAGTTCTTC.

The sample holds a few counts of this clonotype. The chain employs TRBV30 and TRBJ2-1; 8 positions match TRBD2. Per the germline V gene, CDR1 is GTSNPN and CDR2 is SVGIG (reference sequence). Germline trimming cut 2 bases from V and 10 bases from J; bases unmatched to any gene: 13. This CDR3 contains 15 residues. The CDR3 is CAWSPPPGGAYEQFF. CDR3 sequence (DNA): TGTGCCTGGAGTCCCCCCCCCGGGGGGGCATACGAGCAGTTCTTC. Complete variable domain (other parts from reference TRBV30 and TRBJ2-1): SQTIHQWPATLVQPVGSPLSLECTVEGTSNPNLYWYRQAAGRGLQLLFYSVGIGQISSEVPQNLSASRPQDRQFILSSKKLLLSDSGFYLCAWSPPPGGAYEQFFGPGTRLTVL.

This clonotype was seen at least ten times. This chain joins TRBV7-8 and TRBJ2-1; TRBD2 aligns across 12 bases. CDR1 and CDR2 from the germline V gene are SGHVS and FQNEAQ. The CDR3 is 17 residues long. V was pared by 2 bases and J by 6 bases, with 8 bases of the junction left unmatched. The DNA for the CDR3 is TGTGCCAGCAGCTTACTACCGACTAGCGGGAGTCTCAATGAGCAGTTCTTC. This translates into CASSLLPTSGSLNEQFF.

The chain employs TRBV7-3 and TRBJ2-2; D not resolved. The CDR3 is made up of 15 amino acids. The ends were cut back, 5 bases at V and 1 base at J, with 11 bases in the middle. CDR1 and CDR2 (germline): SGHTA, FQGTGA. CDR3 residues: CASSQRLMNTGELFF. The CDR3 DNA follows: TGTGCCAGCAGCCAACGCCTTATGAACACCGGGGAGCTGTTTTTT.

This sequence joins TRBV29-1 and TRBJ2-1; D might be TRBD1 (6 bases). The DNA matches TRBJ2-7 better at its end, which makes the J call doubtful. The CDR3 totals 13 residues. Germline V gives CDR1 SQVTM, CDR2 ANQGSEA. The CDR3 DNA reads as TGCAGCGTTTCTGGGGGCTCCTACAATGAGCAGTACTTC. Translated, it gives CSVSGGSYNEQYF.

The chain couples TRBV10-2 to TRBJ2-5; 9 bases are a match to TRBD1. The closer fit of TRBJ2-7 to the DNA end suggests the J call may be wrong. This CDR3 is 17 amino acids long. Germline-derived CDR1 and CDR2 are WSHSY and SAAADI. Here the CDR3 DNA reads TGCGCCAGCAGTGCTATGGATTGGTACAGGGGGCAGGACGAGCAGTACTTC. It is translated as CASSAMDWYRGQDEQYF.

The chain carries TRBV12-3 or TRBV12-4 and TRBJ1-5; 7 positions match TRBD1. The CDR3 runs to 14 residues. The J segment lost 3 bases and the V segment lost 6 bases, leaving 5 bases of the junction unmatched. The CDR3 is CASRDTGANQPQHF. The DNA for the CDR3 is TGTGCCAGCAGGGACACAGGGGCCAATCAGCCCCAGCATTTT.

The V and J genes are TRBV12-3 or TRBV12-4 and TRBJ2-3, with D perhaps matching TRBD1 (6 bases). The CDR3 length is 14 residues. Trimming left V 7 bases short and J 0 bases short, with 11 bases between. Here the CDR3 reads CASTQTGSTDTQYF. DNA for the CDR3: TGTGCCAGCACCCAGACAGGAAGCACAGATACGCAGTATTTT.

V usage is TRBV2 and J usage is TRBJ2-6; D gene ambiguous. Germline CDR1 SNHLY, CDR2 FYNNEI. Trimming cost V 4 bases and J 0 bases, with 10 bases left between them. The CDR3 is made up of 16 amino acids. CDR3 sequence (DNA): TGTGCCAGCAGTGGCCAGCCGTTCTCTGGGGCCAACGTCCTGACTTTC. Its translation is CASSGQPFSGANVLTF. Full variable domain (remainder filled in from reference TRBV2 and TRBJ2-6): EPEVTQTPSHQVTQMGQEVILRCVPISNHLYFYWYRQILGQKVEFLVSFYNNEISEKSEIFDDQFSVERPDGSNFTLKIRSTKLEDSAMYFCASSGQPFSGANVLTFGAGSRLTVL.

This clonotype was counted ten times or more. The rearrangement joins TRBV7-3 to TRBJ2-5; no definite D call. The CDR3 runs 13 residues. V shed 5 bases and J shed 5 bases, with 12 bases lying between them. Germline assignment: CDR1 SGHTA and CDR2 FQGTGA. This chain's CDR3 is CASSPAFAETQYF. The CDR3 DNA is TGTGCCAGCAGCCCAGCTTTCGCGGAGACCCAGTACTTC.

This clonotype was seen a few times. The chain employs TRBV4-2 and TRBJ2-6, with TRBD1 as a possible D gene (5 bases). CDR1 LGHNA and CDR2 YNFKEQ come from the germline V gene. The CDR3 length is 18 residues. V lost 1 base to trimming and J lost 2 bases, with 15 bases between them. CDR3 bases: TGTGCCAGCAGCCAAGGGGCTGAAGGGGCCCCTGGGGCCAACGTCCTGACTTTC. This codes for CASSQGAEGAPGANVLTF.

At least ten counts were recorded for this clonotype. V gene TRBV28 combines with J gene TRBJ2-7; the match to TRBD2 covers 8 bases. With 4 bases clipped from V and 2 bases from J, the junction kept 7 bases outside the gene matches. Germline-derived CDR1 and CDR2 are MDHEN and SYDVKM. The CDR3 spans 15 residues. For the CDR3, the DNA is TGTGCCAGCAGTTCCCCGGGAGGGTCGACCTACGAGCAGTACTTC. Encoded protein: CASSSPGGSTYEQYF. Full variable domain (outside the CDR3, taken from reference TRBV28 and TRBJ2-7): DVKVTQSSRYLVKRTGEKVFLECVQDMDHENMFWYRQDPGLGLRLIYFSYDVKMKEKGDIPEGYSVSREKKERFSLILESASTNQTSMYLCASSSPGGSTYEQYFGPGTRLTVT.